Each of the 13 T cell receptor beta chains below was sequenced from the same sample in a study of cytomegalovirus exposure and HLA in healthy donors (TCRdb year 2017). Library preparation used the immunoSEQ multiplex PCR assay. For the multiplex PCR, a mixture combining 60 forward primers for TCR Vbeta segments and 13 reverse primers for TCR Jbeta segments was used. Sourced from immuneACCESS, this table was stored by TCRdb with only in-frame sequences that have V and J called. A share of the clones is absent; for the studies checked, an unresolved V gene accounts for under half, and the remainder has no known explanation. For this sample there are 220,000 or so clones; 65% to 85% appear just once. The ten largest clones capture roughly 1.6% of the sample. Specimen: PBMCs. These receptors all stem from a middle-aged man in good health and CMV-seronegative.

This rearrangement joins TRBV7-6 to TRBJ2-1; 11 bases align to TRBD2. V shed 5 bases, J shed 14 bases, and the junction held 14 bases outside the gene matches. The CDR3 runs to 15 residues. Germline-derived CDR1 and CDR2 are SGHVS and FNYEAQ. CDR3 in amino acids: CASSPAGLAGGLEFF. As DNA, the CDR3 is TGTGCCAGCAGCCCCGCGGGGCTAGCGGGAGGCCTTGAGTTCTTC.

This CDR3 is CASSPGTRGRETQYF. As DNA, the CDR3 is TGTGCCAGCAGCCCCGGGACCAGGGGGCGAGAGACCCAGTACTTC. The V gene is TRBV7-9, the J gene TRBJ2-5; 8 bases are a match to TRBD1. There are 15 residues in the CDR3. V lost 5 bases to trimming and J lost 4 bases; unmatched junction nucleotides: 9. From germline, CDR1 is SEHNR and CDR2 FQNEAQ (reference sequence).

The CDR3 spells CASSSHGQTLQETQYF. The DNA for the CDR3 is TGTGCCAGCAGTTCCCATGGACAGACCCTCCAAGAGACCCAGTACTTC. V gene TRBV27 combines with J gene TRBJ2-5; tentative D call: TRBD1 (6 bases). Germline-derived CDR1 and CDR2 are MNHEY and SMNVEV (reference sequence). Trimming took 4 bases from V and 1 from J, leaving 16 bases between them. This CDR3 region has 16 residues.

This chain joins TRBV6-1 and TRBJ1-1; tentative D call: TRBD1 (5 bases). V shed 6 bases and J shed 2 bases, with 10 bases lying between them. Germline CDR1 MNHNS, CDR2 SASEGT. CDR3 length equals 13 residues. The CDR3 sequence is CASRRDRNTEAFF. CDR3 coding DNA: TGTGCCAGCAGACGCGACAGAAACACTGAAGCTTTCTTT.

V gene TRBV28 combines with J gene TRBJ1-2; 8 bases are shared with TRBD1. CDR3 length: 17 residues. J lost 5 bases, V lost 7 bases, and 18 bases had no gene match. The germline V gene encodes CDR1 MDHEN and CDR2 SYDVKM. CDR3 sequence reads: CASTGLRDRGLGYGYTF. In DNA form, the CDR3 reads TGTGCCAGCACCGGCCTCAGAGACAGGGGACTTGGGTATGGCTACACCTTC.

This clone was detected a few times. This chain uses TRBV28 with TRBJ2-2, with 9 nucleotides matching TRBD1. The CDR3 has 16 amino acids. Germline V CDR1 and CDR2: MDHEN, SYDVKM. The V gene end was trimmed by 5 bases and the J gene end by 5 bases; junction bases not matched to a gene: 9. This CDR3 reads CASSTRQGVGTGELFF. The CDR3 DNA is TGTGCCAGCAGTACCAGACAGGGGGTAGGAACCGGGGAGCTGTTTTTT.

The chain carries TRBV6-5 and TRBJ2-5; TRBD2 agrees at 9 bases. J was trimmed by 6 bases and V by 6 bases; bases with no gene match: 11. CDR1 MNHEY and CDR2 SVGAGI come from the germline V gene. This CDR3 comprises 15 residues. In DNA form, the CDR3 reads TGTGCCAGCAGCACCGGGACTAGCAGCTTGAAGACCCAGTACTTC. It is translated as CASSTGTSSLKTQYF.

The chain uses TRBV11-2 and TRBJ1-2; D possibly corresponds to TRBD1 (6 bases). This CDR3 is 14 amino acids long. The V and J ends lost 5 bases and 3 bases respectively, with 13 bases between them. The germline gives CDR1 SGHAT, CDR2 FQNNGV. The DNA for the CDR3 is TGTGCCAGCAGCCCGGACAGAGGAGACTATGGCTACACCTTC. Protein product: CASSPDRGDYGYTF.

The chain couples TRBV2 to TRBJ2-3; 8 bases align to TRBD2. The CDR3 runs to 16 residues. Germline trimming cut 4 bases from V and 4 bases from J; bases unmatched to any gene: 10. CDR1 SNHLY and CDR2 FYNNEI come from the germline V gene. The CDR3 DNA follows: TGTGCCAGCAGTGCCTCAGGACTAGCTTCCCCAGATACGCAGTATTTT. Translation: CASSASGLASPDTQYF. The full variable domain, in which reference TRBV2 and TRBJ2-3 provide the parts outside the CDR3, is EPEVTQTPSHQVTQMGQEVILRCVPISNHLYFYWYRQILGQKVEFLVSFYNNEISEKSEIFDDQFSVERPDGSNFTLKIRSTKLEDSAMYFCASSASGLASPDTQYFGPGTRLTVL.

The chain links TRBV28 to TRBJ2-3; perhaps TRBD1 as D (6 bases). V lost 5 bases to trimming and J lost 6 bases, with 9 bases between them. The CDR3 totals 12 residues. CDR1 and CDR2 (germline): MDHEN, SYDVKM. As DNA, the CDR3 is TGTGCCAGCAGTCGAAGGGGGGATACGCAGTATTTT. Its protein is CASSRRGDTQYF.

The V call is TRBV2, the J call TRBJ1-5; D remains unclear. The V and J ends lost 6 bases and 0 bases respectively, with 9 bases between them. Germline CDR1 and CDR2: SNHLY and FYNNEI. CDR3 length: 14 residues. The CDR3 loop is CASRETISNQPQHF. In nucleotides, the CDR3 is TGTGCCAGCAGGGAGACGATTAGCAATCAGCCCCAGCATTTT.

The CDR3 spells CASTSNTEAFF. In nucleotides, the CDR3 is TGTGCCAGCACCTCGAACACTGAAGCTTTCTTT. The V gene is TRBV28, the J gene TRBJ1-1; D unclear. CDR1 MDHEN and CDR2 SYDVKM come from the germline V gene. Trimming took off 7 bases at V and 1 base at J, with 4 bases between the two ends. The CDR3 runs 11 residues.

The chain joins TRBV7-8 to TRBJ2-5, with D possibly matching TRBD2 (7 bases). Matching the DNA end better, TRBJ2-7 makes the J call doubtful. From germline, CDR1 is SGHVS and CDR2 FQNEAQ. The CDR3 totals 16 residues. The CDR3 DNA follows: TGTGCCAGCAGCTTAGTGGGAGGGGGGGGTGGCTACGAGCAGTACTTC. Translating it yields CASSLVGGGGGYEQYF.